A single T cell receptor beta chain is shown here with its context. These data come from a study of T cells expressing NK-cell markers. CDR3 length equals 12 residues. Germline V lookup: CDR1 KGHDR, CDR2 SFDVKD. No DNA is given; TCRdb re-called the 5' RACE reads and lists each CDR3 protein once. This sample contains fewer than 400,000 distinct CDR3 sequences. Sample: blood T cells: a sorted CD56 or NKG2C T cell subset, CD4+ or CD8+ T cells, or bulk PBMC T cells (not recorded which). The chain uses TRBV24-1 and TRBJ2-2. This receptor was taken from a woman between 45 and 65 years old in good health. The CDR3 spells CATKSDTGELFF.